This T cell receptor (beta chain) appears in the sequencing data of a study of patients and donors after allogeneic stem cell transplantation. Trimming left V 5 bases short and J 6 bases short, with 10 bases between. Germline assignment: CDR1 SGHAT and CDR2 FQDESV (reference sequence). The CDR3 covers 12 residues. MiXCR was run by TCRdb on the RT-PCR reads, yielding one entry per CDR3 protein. The top ten clones hold around 6% of a sample with 920,000 or so distinct CDR3 sequences, over 15% of them seen once. Material: blood, either unsorted or a sorted T cell fraction (not recorded which). The genes are TRBV11-1 and TRBJ1-2; D remains unclear. The receptor was derived from a human donor who was either an allogeneic HSCT recipient or a stem cell or donor lymphocyte infusion donor (not recorded which). It is not recorded whose cells these are; they may come from a transplant donor. DNA for the CDR3: TGTGCCAGCAGCGCTACGAGGGATGGCTACACCTTC. Translated, it gives CASSATRDGYTF.